Below are 32 T cell receptor beta chains sequenced from a single sample in a study of T cell responses to AZD1222 COVID-19 vaccine. Repertoires were generated with immunoSEQ multiplex PCR, while TCRdb's copy carries only in-frame clones and drops some. The sample shows roughly 170,000 clones, 70% to 90% of them seen only once. Sequencing used peripheral blood, obtained on day 0 of AZD1222 vaccination. These receptors all stem from an adult in good health.

This chain links TRBV18 with TRBJ2-7; D may be TRBD1 (6 bases). V was pared by 3 bases and J by 6 bases, with 15 bases between. This CDR3 spans 14 amino acids. The germline V gene encodes CDR1 KGHSH and CDR2 LQKENI. The CDR3 loop reads CASSPTGTPGEQYF. In DNA, the CDR3 is TGTGCCAGCTCACCTACAGGGACGCCTGGCGAGCAGTACTTC.

The V and J genes are TRBV25-1 and TRBJ2-7; D is unclear. The ends were cut back, 1 base at V and 3 bases at J, with 13 bases in the middle. This CDR3 has 15 residues. Germline V CDR1 and CDR2: MGHDK, SYGVNS. The CDR3 DNA reads TGTGCCAGCAGTGAATCCTATGTTAGCCGCTACGAGCAGTACTTC. This encodes CASSESYVSRYEQYF.

This clone turned up a few times. The CDR3 region is CASSNTGGLNEQFF. The DNA for the CDR3 is TGTGCCAGCAGCAACACAGGGGGCTTAAATGAGCAGTTCTTC. V gene TRBV6-4 combines with J gene TRBJ2-1; 9 bases align to TRBD1. With V trimmed by 6 bases and J by 7 bases, 7 bases remained unmatched. CDR1 is MRHNA, CDR2 SNTAGT, per germline. The CDR3 length is 14 residues.

V is TRBV6-5 and J is TRBJ1-1, with D unresolved. Per the germline V gene, CDR1 is MNHEY and CDR2 is SVGAGI. The CDR3 is 11 residues long. V was cut by 6 bases and J by 1 base, with 3 bases left in between. The CDR3 is CASSSNTEAFF. The CDR3 region has the DNA TGTGCCAGCAGCTCGAACACTGAAGCTTTCTTT.

V is TRBV4-2 and J is TRBJ1-1, with D perhaps matching TRBD1 (6 bases). The V gene lost 0 bases and the J gene lost 11 bases, with 16 bases spanning the gap. CDR1 is LGHNA and CDR2 is YNFKEQ in the germline V gene. The length of the CDR3 is 14 residues. The DNA of the CDR3 is TGTGCCAGCAGCCAAGAGGGCAGGGGAGGGGAGGCTTTCTTT. As protein: CASSQEGRGGEAFF.

This chain joins TRBV9 and TRBJ2-7; D might be TRBD2 (6 bases). Per the germline V gene, CDR1 is SGDLS and CDR2 is YYNGEE. The CDR3 covers 13 residues. Trimming cost V 2 bases and J 0 bases, with 6 bases left between them. CDR3 DNA: TGTGCCAGCAGCGTCGGGAGCTCCTACGAGCAGTACTTC. This translates into CASSVGSSYEQYF.

The chain couples TRBV27 to TRBJ2-7; 12 nucleotides align to TRBD1. CDR1 is MNHEY, CDR2 SMNVEV, per germline (reference sequence). The length of the CDR3 is 15 residues. With V trimmed by 2 bases and J by 5 bases, 4 bases remained unmatched. The CDR3: CASSLGTGGRDEQYF. In DNA, the CDR3 is TGTGCCAGCAGTTTAGGGACAGGGGGCAGGGACGAGCAGTACTTC.

The CDR3 here is CASNFGELRQGRHGYTF. The CDR3 nucleotides are TGTGCCAGCAACTTTGGCGAACTCAGACAGGGCAGACATGGCTACACCTTC. The V call is TRBV28, the J call TRBJ1-2; TRBD1 matches 7 bases. The CDR3 contains 17 residues. Per the germline V gene, CDR1 is MDHEN and CDR2 is SYDVKM. V lost 7 bases to trimming and J lost 6 bases; unmatched junction nucleotides: 20.

V is TRBV2 and J is TRBJ1-3, with 7 bases lining up with TRBD1. From germline, CDR1 is SNHLY and CDR2 FYNNEI. The trim removed 6 bases at V and 2 bases at J, leaving 1 base unmatched. The CDR3 contains 13 residues. This CDR3 reads CASSQGAGNTIYF. The DNA of the CDR3 is TGTGCCAGCAGCCAGGGGGCTGGAAACACCATATATTTT. Full variable domain (outside the CDR3, taken from reference TRBV2 and TRBJ1-3): EPEVTQTPSHQVTQMGQEVILRCVPISNHLYFYWYRQILGQKVEFLVSFYNNEISEKSEIFDDQFSVERPDGSNFTLKIRSTKLEDSAMYFCASSQGAGNTIYFGEGSWLTVV.

This clone was counted between two and nine times. The chain joins TRBV5-1 to TRBJ1-2; D remains unclear. The CDR3 sequence is 13 residues long. Trimming removed 0 bases from V and 4 bases from J, with 7 bases in between. Germline loops: CDR1 SGHRS, CDR2 YFSETQ. CDR3 DNA: TGCGCCAGCAGCTTGGATGCAGGCTATGGCTACACCTTC. Translated, it gives CASSLDAGYGYTF.

The sample holds one count of this clone. The chain combines TRBV19 with TRBJ1-1, with 9 bases fitting TRBD1. The CDR3 is made up of 15 amino acids. Germline-derived CDR1 and CDR2 are LNHDA and SQIVND (reference sequence). J gave up 3 bases and V 1 base, and 3 bases lay outside the gene matches. The CDR3 spells CASSIGTGADTEAFF. The CDR3 nucleotides are TGTGCCAGTAGTATAGGGACAGGGGCGGACACTGAAGCTTTCTTT.

The rearrangement links TRBV7-3 to TRBJ2-1, with D hard to call. The CDR3 is 15 residues long. Germline V gene sequence: CDR1 SGHTA, CDR2 FQGTGA. Trimming left V 2 bases short and J 4 bases short, with 12 bases between. The CDR3 sequence is CASSLLEARYNEQFF. DNA of the CDR3: TGTGCCAGCAGCTTACTCGAAGCAAGATACAATGAGCAGTTCTTC.

This clone has a handful of counts. The chain joins TRBV11-2 to TRBJ2-7; 11 nucleotides match TRBD1. V lost 5 bases, J lost 4 bases, and 7 bases stayed unmatched. The length of the CDR3 is 15 residues. Germline V gene lookup returns CDR1 SGHAT and CDR2 FQNNGV. The CDR3 region has the DNA TGTGCCAGCAGCAGAGGACAGGGGGCGCCTTACGAGCAGTACTTC. Its translation is CASSRGQGAPYEQYF.

The chain employs TRBV9 and TRBJ1-1, with 10 bases identical to TRBD1. The CDR3 is 14 amino acids. Trimming at V came to 2 bases and at J to 4 bases, leaving 2 bases not matched to a gene. The V gene's germline CDR1 is SGDLS and CDR2 YYNGEE. The CDR3 region has the DNA TGTGCCAGCAGCGTGGGACAGGGGAGCACTGAAGCTTTCTTT. As protein: CASSVGQGSTEAFF.

CDR3 sequence: CAISAGNGNTIYF. Written as DNA, the CDR3 is TGTGCCATATCCGCGGGAAATGGAAACACCATATATTTT. The V call is TRBV10-3, the J call TRBJ1-3, with D hard to call. The V end lost 9 bases, the J end lost 3 bases, and 12 bases lay between the germline ends. The CDR3 has 13 residues. Germline V CDR1 and CDR2: ENHRY, SYGVKD.

The chain has TRBV18 and TRBJ1-2; the match to TRBD1 covers 9 bases. The length of the CDR3 is 15 residues. Germline loops: CDR1 KGHSH, CDR2 LQKENI. Trimming at V came to 4 bases and at J to 4 bases, leaving 7 bases not matched to a gene. The CDR3 loop is CASSQGQGEGYGYTF. The CDR3 DNA sequence: TGTGCCAGCTCACAGGGACAGGGAGAGGGCTATGGCTACACCTTC.

J is TRBJ2-1 and V is TRBV7-2; tentatively, D is TRBD1 (6 bases). V lost 4 bases and J 7 bases, leaving 8 bases between the germline ends. Germline lookup yields CDR1 SGHTA and CDR2 FQGNSA. This CDR3 is 12 amino acids long. The CDR3 region is CASSSQGNEQFF. The DNA of the CDR3 is TGTGCCAGCAGCTCGCAGGGGAATGAGCAGTTCTTC. Together with reference TRBV7-2 and TRBJ2-1, the CDR3 gives the full variable domain: GAGVSQSPSNKVTEKGKDVELRCDPISGHTALYWYRQSLGQGLEFLIYFQGNSAPDKSGLPSDRFSAERTGGSVSTLTIQRTQQEDSAVYLCASSSQGNEQFFGPGTRLTVL.

This clone has more than one count but fewer than ten. This chain connects TRBV21-1 to TRBJ2-1; the table's D call TRBD1 went unverified against the DNA. TRBV21-1 is reported as a pseudogene. This CDR3 is built from 16 residues. The CDR3 loop is CASSNWSGTTYNEQFF. The CDR3 nucleotides read TGTGCCAGCAGCAACTGGTCCGGGACAACTTACAATGAGCAGTTCTTC.

V usage is TRBV7-9 and J usage is TRBJ1-1; maybe TRBD1 (6 bases). The CDR3 totals 15 residues. Trimming removed 5 bases at V and 0 bases at J, with 13 bases between. Germline V lookup: CDR1 SEHNR, CDR2 FQNEAQ (reference sequence). The CDR3 DNA reads TGTGCCAGCAGCGTCCCCAGGGGCCTGAACACTGAAGCTTTCTTT. Its translation is CASSVPRGLNTEAFF.

CDR3: CSASPSAGGELFF. For the CDR3, the DNA is TGCAGTGCTAGTCCCTCAGCGGGAGGGGAGCTGTTTTTT. The chain couples TRBV20-1 to TRBJ2-2, with 7 positions matching TRBD2. The CDR3 is made up of 13 amino acids. Germline V gives CDR1 DFQATT, CDR2 SNEGSKA (reference sequence). V lost 3 bases to trimming and J lost 8 bases; unmatched junction nucleotides: 6.

The chain joins TRBV7-2 to TRBJ1-2, with 10 positions matching TRBD1. This CDR3 is 14 amino acids long. From germline, CDR1 is SGHTA and CDR2 FQGNSA. The V segment lost 4 bases and the J segment 8 bases; nucleotides outside the gene matches: 7. The CDR3 loop reads CASSSRQGAWGYTF. CDR3 DNA sequence: TGTGCCAGCAGCTCTAGACAGGGGGCCTGGGGCTACACCTTC.

The CDR3 is CATSGDRTDTQYF. DNA of the CDR3: TGTGCCACCAGTGGGGACAGGACAGATACGCAGTATTTT. The J gene is TRBJ2-3, the V gene TRBV24-1; 8 positions agree with TRBD1. Germline-derived CDR1 and CDR2 are KGHDR and SFDVKD. This CDR3 is built from 13 residues. The junction had 0 bases not matched to a gene; V was cut back by 5 bases and J by 3 bases.

This chain uses TRBV27 with TRBJ2-3, with 7 bases lining up with TRBD2. The CDR3 consists of 12 residues. Trimming at V came to 5 bases and at J to 8 bases, leaving 4 bases not matched to a gene. The germline V gene encodes CDR1 MNHEY and CDR2 SMNVEV (reference sequence). The CDR3 protein is CASSIPGGTQYF. The CDR3 DNA reads as TGTGCCAGCAGTATCCCGGGAGGTACGCAGTATTTT.

The rearrangement uses TRBV25-1 and TRBJ2-7; D possibly corresponds to TRBD1 (6 bases). Germline assignment: CDR1 MGHDK and CDR2 SYGVNS. Deletions cut 5 bases from V and 2 bases from J, with 10 bases between. This CDR3 is built from 13 residues. The CDR3 region is CASSQDSPYEQYF. The CDR3 nucleotides are TGTGCCAGCAGTCAGGACAGTCCCTACGAGCAGTACTTC.

The chain combines TRBV27 with TRBJ1-3; D is unresolved. Germline lookup yields CDR1 MNHEY and CDR2 SMNVEV (reference sequence). Trimming removed 5 bases at V and 2 bases at J, with 19 bases between. This CDR3 region has 17 residues. The CDR3 sequence is CASSLRTPALAGNTIYF. The CDR3 nucleotides read TGTGCCAGCAGTCTCCGGACGCCTGCTCTTGCTGGAAACACCATATATTTT.

The chain has TRBV9 and TRBJ2-3; 8 bases are a match to TRBD2. Germline values: CDR1 SGDLS, CDR2 YYNGEE. This CDR3 comprises 14 residues. V dropped 6 bases and J dropped 1; count of bases not matched to a gene: 4. The CDR3, as DNA: TGTGCCAGCAATCGGGAGGGTGGCACAGATACGCAGTATTTT. Its protein is CASNREGGTDTQYF.

V gene TRBV28 combines with J gene TRBJ1-6; weak D call: TRBD1 (6 bases). V gave up 5 bases and J gave up 15 bases, with 14 bases separating them. Germline CDR1 is MDHEN and CDR2 is SYDVKM. The CDR3 is 12 amino acids. This CDR3 reads CASSPPVGGLHF. CDR3 coding DNA: TGTGCCAGCAGTCCCCCGGTAGGGGGCCTCCACTTT.

J is TRBJ1-1 and V is TRBV6-5; D ambiguous. The V end lost 2 bases, the J end lost 1 base, and 8 bases lay between the germline ends. This CDR3 has 14 residues. Germline V gives CDR1 MNHEY, CDR2 SVGAGI. The CDR3 DNA sequence: TGTGCCAGCAGTTACACTTCAGGGAACACTGAAGCTTTCTTT. As protein: CASSYTSGNTEAFF.

In regard to this clone: The same CDR3 arises from other DNA sequences in this sample as well. This chain connects TRBV24-1 to TRBJ1-5, with a tentative D call TRBD1 (6 bases). The germline V gene encodes CDR1 KGHDR and CDR2 SFDVKD. V shed 5 bases and J shed 2 bases, with 6 bases lying between them. This CDR3 region has 13 residues. Written as DNA, the CDR3 is TGTGCCACCAGTGGACAGGGCAATCAGCCCCAGCATTTT. This gives the protein CATSGQGNQPQHF.

The chain uses TRBV9 and TRBJ2-2, with D uncertain. V was cut by 0 bases and J by 2 bases, with 8 bases left in between. Germline V gene sequence: CDR1 SGDLS, CDR2 YYNGEE. The CDR3 sequence is 15 residues long. This CDR3 is CASSVGSQNTGELFF. The CDR3 DNA sequence: TGTGCCAGCAGCGTAGGTAGCCAAAACACCGGGGAGCTGTTTTTT.

The chain recombines TRBV25-1 with TRBJ1-2, with a tentative D call TRBD1 (5 bases). Germline CDR1 is MGHDK and CDR2 is SYGVNS. This CDR3 is built from 14 residues. The V gene lost 5 bases and the J gene lost 1 base, with 11 bases spanning the gap. CDR3 nucleotide sequence: TGTGCCAGCAGTTACCGGGACCATAACTATGGCTACACCTTC. It translates to CASSYRDHNYGYTF.

This chain links TRBV18 with TRBJ2-5; 7 bases fit TRBD1. Germline CDR1 is KGHSH and CDR2 is LQKENI. Trimming took 4 bases from V and 0 from J; bases not matched to a gene: 5. This CDR3 is 15 amino acids long. This chain's CDR3 is CASSRTGQYQETQYF. CDR3 sequence (DNA): TGTGCCAGCTCACGAACGGGACAGTACCAAGAGACCCAGTACTTC.